These 5 T cell receptor beta chains were sequenced from one sample in a study of T cells in Graves' hyperthyroidism and ophthalmopathy. TCR beta CDR3 regions were amplified from RNA transcripts. When the TCR CDR3 underwent first-round RT-PCR, the HTBI primer set was used. TCRdb re-called the multiplex PCR reads through MiXCR, storing one row per CDR3 protein. The table shows over 700,000 distinct CDR3 sequences, with 38% occurring only once. Sequenced material: blood. The source of these receptors is a man aged 18-30 years with Graves' hyperthyroidism.

The V and J genes are TRBV7-9 and TRBJ1-3; TRBD1 matches 8 bases. CDR3 length: 16 residues. Germline-derived CDR1 and CDR2 are SEHNR and FQNEAQ (reference sequence). Trimming at V came to 2 bases and at J to 4 bases, leaving 7 bases not matched to a gene. This CDR3 reads CASSLQTGVSGNTIYF. Here the CDR3 DNA reads TGTGCCAGCAGCTTACAGACAGGGGTATCGGGAAACACCATATATTTT.

About this clonotype itself: The junction departs from the called germline gene at one end, perhaps through a read error. The chain employs TRBV27 and TRBJ2-7; 10 bases agree with TRBD2. CDR3 length: 13 residues. Germline lookup yields CDR1 MNHEY and CDR2 SMNVEV (reference sequence). CDR3 protein: CASASGSSYEQYF. The CDR3 DNA sequence: TGTGCCAGCGCTAGCGGGAGTTCCTATGAGCAGTACTTC.

This clonotype was observed once. The J gene is TRBJ1-6, the V gene TRBV9; no reliable D call. The germline CDR1 and CDR2 sequences are SGDLS and YYNGEE. The ends were cut back, 5 bases at V and 2 bases at J, with 8 bases in the middle. The CDR3 is 14 residues long. CDR3 in amino acids: CASRVGTYNSPLHF. The CDR3 region has the DNA TGTGCCAGCAGGGTCGGGACCTATAATTCACCCCTCCACTTT.

This clonotype has ten or more counts. The V gene is TRBV7-9, the J gene TRBJ2-7, with D uncertain. CDR3 size: 11 residues. Germline V gene sequence: CDR1 SEHNR, CDR2 FQNEAQ (reference sequence). The CDR3 spells CASSPGVRLWV. The DNA of the CDR3 is TGTGCCAGCAGCCCCGGTGTCAGGCTTTGGGTC.

This clonotype has just one count. The V gene is TRBV4-3, the J gene TRBJ2-5; 7 positions match TRBD2. Unmatched junction bases numbered 12, after V lost 1 base and J lost 1 base. From germline, CDR1 is LGHNA and CDR2 YSLEER. The CDR3 totals 18 residues. The CDR3 spells CASSQVLAGLSAQETQYF. CDR3 coding DNA: TGCGCCAGCAGCCAAGTATTAGCGGGTCTTTCGGCCCAAGAGACCCAGTACTTC.